The rows below give T cell receptor beta chains drawn from one sample of a study of Ad26.COV2.S vaccination and SARS-CoV-2 variants. Libraries were prepared by immunoSEQ multiplex PCR; TCRdb keeps only in-frame clonotypes and omits some of them. Of some 290,000 clones listed, over 80% are singletons. The specimen comprised peripheral blood, sampled in a trial of Ad26.COV2.S vaccine versus placebo. The receptors were sampled from a person aged 18-65 years who received the Ad26.COV2.S COVID-19 vaccine or a placebo. Both conserved end residues are part of each CDR3. D genes are given only for firm matches. A clone size is listed for some rows: how often the clone was seen (once, few, many), or a class if it is expanded.

CDR3 length	clone size	J gene	D gene	V gene	CDR3 protein	CDR3 DNA
13	once	TRBJ2-7	NA	TRBV25-1	CASSQSGVGEQYF	TGTGCCAGCAGTCAATCAGGGGTAGGCGAGCAGTACTTC
14	NA	TRBJ1-3	NA	TRBV6-5	CASSSQHLGNTIYF	TGTGCCAGCAGTAGCCAACACCTTGGAAACACCATATATTTT
14	NA	TRBJ2-7	TRBD2	TRBV6-5	CASSSAGGTYEQYF	TGTGCCAGCAGTTCCGCGGGGGGGACCTACGAGCAGTACTTC
19	few	TRBJ2-2	TRBD2	TRBV10-1	CASSDIPGLAGAFTGELFF	TGCGCCAGCAGTGATATCCCGGGACTAGCGGGGGCCTTTACCGGGGAGCTGTTTTTT
16	NA	TRBJ2-1	NA	TRBV9	CASSVGHTNSYNEQFF	TGTGCCAGCAGCGTAGGTCATACTAACTCCTACAATGAGCAGTTCTTC
17	NA	TRBJ2-5	TRBD2	TRBV3-1/TRBV3-2	CASSSRLAGGPGETQYF	TGTGCCAGCAGCTCACGACTAGCGGGGGGGCCGGGGGAGACCCAGTACTTC
13	NA	TRBJ1-1	NA	TRBV2	CASSLRGSTEAFF	TGTGCCAGCTCTCTTAGGGGGTCGACTGAAGCTTTCTTT
16	NA	TRBJ2-2	TRBD1	TRBV28	CASTPRGTGNTGELFF	TGTGCCAGCACCCCTAGGGGGACAGGGAACACCGGGGAGCTGTTTTTT
15	NA	TRBJ2-6	TRBD1	TRBV11-3	CASSPTGTGANVLTF	TGTGCCAGCAGTCCGACAGGGACTGGGGCCAACGTCCTGACTTTC
15	NA	TRBJ2-1	TRBD2	TRBV5-1	CASSLIAGTYNEQFF	TGCGCCAGCAGCTTGATAGCGGGGACCTACAATGAGCAGTTCTTC
16	NA	TRBJ1-2	TRBD1	TRBV6-1	CASSEGEGGAGYGYTF	TGTGCCAGCAGTGAAGGGGAAGGGGGCGCGGGGTATGGCTACACCTTC
15	NA	TRBJ2-7	TRBD1	TRBV9	CASSVAGTGEYEQYF	TGTGCCAGCAGCGTAGCCGGGACAGGGGAGTACGAGCAGTACTTC
13	NA	TRBJ1-2	NA	TRBV18	CASSPDSNYGYTF	TGTGCCAGCTCCCCTGATTCTAACTATGGCTACACCTTC
14	NA	TRBJ2-1	TRBD2	TRBV19	CASKRGGSYNEQFF	TGTGCCAGTAAGCGGGGGGGCTCCTACAATGAGCAGTTCTTC
14	NA	TRBJ2-7	NA	TRBV5-4	CASSLWRGPYEQYF	TGTGCCAGCAGCTTGTGGAGGGGACCCTACGAGCAGTACTTC
15	few	TRBJ2-7	TRBD1	TRBV11-2	CASSPRQGRSHEQYF	TGTGCCAGCAGCCCAAGACAGGGACGGTCCCACGAGCAGTACTTC
14	NA	TRBJ2-7	TRBD2	TRBV5-1	CASSFSGGVGEQYF	TGCGCCAGCAGCTTTAGCGGGGGTGTTGGGGAGCAGTACTTC
14	NA	TRBJ1-4	NA	TRBV20-1	CSASRAGWSEKLFF	TGCAGTGCTAGTAGGGCAGGGTGGAGTGAAAAACTGTTTTTT
15	NA	TRBJ1-5	NA	TRBV19	CASSIARSVNQPQHF	TGTGCCAGTAGTATTGCCAGGTCGGTCAATCAGCCCCAGCATTTT
15	NA	TRBJ2-5	TRBD2	TRBV10-2	CASSELTSGQETQYF	TGCGCCAGCAGTGAGTTAACTAGCGGACAAGAGACCCAGTACTTC
15	NA	TRBJ1-5	NA	TRBV6-5	CASSYRGPGMEPQHF	TGTGCCAGCAGTTACAGGGGTCCGGGAATGGAGCCCCAGCATTTT
16	NA	TRBJ2-7	TRBD1	TRBV6-5	CASSFEGQGYGYEQYF	TGTGCCAGCAGTTTCGAAGGACAGGGGTATGGCTACGAGCAGTACTTC
14	NA	TRBJ1-2	NA	TRBV4-2	CASSQEGQFYGYTF	TGTGCCAGCAGCCAAGAAGGACAGTTCTATGGCTACACCTTC
15	few	TRBJ1-1	NA	TRBV28	CASTPSGFEDTEAFF	TGTGCCAGCACCCCTTCGGGGTTTGAAGACACTGAAGCTTTCTTT
14	once	TRBJ2-7	NA	TRBV2	CASSFYGEADEQYF	TGTGCCAGCTCCTTCTATGGGGAGGCGGACGAGCAGTACTTC
16	few	TRBJ1-4	NA	TRBV21-1	CASTTGEGATNEKLFF	TGTGCCAGCACCACGGGGGAGGGTGCAACTAATGAAAAACTGTTTTTT
15	NA	TRBJ2-1	TRBD2	TRBV7-2	CASSPTSGAVNEQFF	TGTGCCAGCAGTCCTACTAGCGGGGCCGTGAATGAGCAGTTCTTC
13	NA	TRBJ2-1	TRBD2	TRBV30	CAWNSRGVGEQFF	TGTGCCTGGAACTCGCGGGGGGTAGGTGAGCAGTTCTTC
13	NA	TRBJ2-7	NA	TRBV7-2	CASSLGAGREQYF	TGTGCCAGCAGCTTAGGGGCAGGGAGGGAGCAGTACTTC
14	NA	TRBJ1-1	NA	TRBV6-6	CASSSWTGTTEAFF	TGTGCCAGCAGTTCATGGACGGGAACCACTGAAGCTTTCTTT
15	NA	TRBJ1-2	NA	TRBV2	CASSEGRAGNYGYTF	TGTGCCAGCAGTGAAGGGAGGGCGGGGAATTATGGCTACACCTTC
13	NA	TRBJ2-7	NA	TRBV3-1/TRBV3-2	CASSQRGAYEQYF	TGTGCCAGCAGCCAAAGAGGAGCCTACGAGCAGTACTTC
17	NA	TRBJ2-6	NA	TRBV7-2	CASSLAPGPSGANVLTF	TGTGCCAGCAGCTTAGCCCCGGGCCCCTCTGGGGCCAACGTCCTGACTTTC
14	NA	TRBJ2-7	TRBD1	TRBV6-5	CASTLKTGAREQYF	TGTGCCAGCACCCTTAAGACAGGGGCACGCGAGCAGTACTTC
15	NA	TRBJ1-2	TRBD1	TRBV6-5	CASSYSTGGLYGYTF	TGTGCCAGCAGTTACTCGACAGGGGGCCTCTATGGCTACACCTTC